Each of the 28 T cell receptor beta chains below was sequenced from the same sample in a study of regulatory T cells in long-lasting Graves disease. Regarding time point: persistent/refractory GD, antithyroid drugs over 5 years with positive TRAb. PBMC-derived RNA was used for the TCR library. Arm-PCR of CDR3 regions and iRepertoire HTBI primers were the basis on which TCR beta libraries were built. TCRdb reanalysed the multiplex PCR reads using MiXCR and keeps one entry per CDR3 protein. Found here are a few hundred thousand distinct CDR3 sequences, more than 20% of them singletons; the top ten hold around 30%. Sequences were derived from peripheral blood mononuclear cells (PBMCs), sampled when the disease was refractory, from a patient treated with antithyroid drugs. The receptor set was obtained from a middle-aged woman with Graves disease.

This rearrangement joins TRBV6-9 to TRBJ1-1; D uncertain. V was cut by 0 bases and J by 2 bases, with 7 bases left in between. There are 14 residues in the CDR3. Germline values: CDR1 MNHGY, CDR2 SVAAGI. CDR3 sequence reads: CASSYSGFNTEAFF. The CDR3 DNA follows: TGTGCCAGCAGTTATTCAGGCTTTAACACTGAAGCTTTCTTT.

This clonotype was observed many times. This chain connects TRBV2 to TRBJ2-6, with D perhaps TRBD1 or TRBD2 (5 bases each). Germline lookup yields CDR1 SNHLY and CDR2 FYNNEI. Trimming shortened V by 8 bases and J by 2 bases, and 13 bases separated the two germline ends. This CDR3 comprises 15 residues. As DNA, the CDR3 is TGTGCCAGCCAGCAAGAGGGGCCTGGGGCCAACGTCCTGACTTTC. Translated: CASQQEGPGANVLTF.

This clonotype was counted ten times or more. CDR3 in DNA: TGTGCCAGCGGATCGCCCACTGGACGGTTGAATCAGCCCCAGCATTTT. It yields the protein CASGSPTGRLNQPQHF. The chain has TRBV27 and TRBJ1-5; D unresolved. From germline, CDR1 is MNHEY and CDR2 SMNVEV (reference sequence). The V and J ends lost 8 bases and 4 bases respectively, with 21 bases between them. The CDR3 runs to 16 residues.

The sample holds many counts of this clonotype. V gene TRBV28 combines with J gene TRBJ1-4; 7 bases align to TRBD1. From germline, CDR1 is MDHEN and CDR2 SYDVKM. The trim removed 5 bases at V and 8 bases at J, leaving 8 bases unmatched. CDR3 length equals 14 residues. CDR3 bases: TGTGCCAGCAGTGCGAAGGGGGCTCGGGAAAAACTGTTTTTT. It codes for CASSAKGAREKLFF.

This clonotype showed up just a few times. A read error is possible here, since a much larger clone lies one base away. The V call is TRBV5-8, the J call TRBJ1-2, with D unclear. Looked up from germline, CDR1 is SGHTS and CDR2 is YDEGEE. The CDR3 is made up of 12 amino acids. Trimming took 1 base from V and 8 from J, leaving 9 bases between them. Written as DNA, the CDR3 is TGTGCCAGCAGCTTGAAGGGCAGCGGCTACACCTTC. Its protein is CASSLKGSGYTF.

This clonotype was counted a few times. The chain joins TRBV12-5 to TRBJ2-2; D may be TRBD2 (7 bases). This CDR3 region has 16 residues. The V end lost 6 bases, the J end lost 3 bases, and 17 bases lay between the germline ends. CDR1 and CDR2 from the germline V gene are LGHNT and FRNRAP. CDR3: CASGQWGGGHTGELFF. CDR3 nucleotides: TGTGCTAGTGGCCAATGGGGGGGGGGGCACACCGGGGAGCTGTTTTTT.

This clonotype was counted at least ten times. J is TRBJ2-4 and V is TRBV6-2 or TRBV6-3, with unresolved D. Germline-derived CDR1 and CDR2 are MNHEY and SVGEGT. The CDR3 contains 14 residues. V lost 6 bases to trimming and J lost 0 bases, with 9 bases between them. As DNA, the CDR3 is TGTGCCAGCAGGGCTAACCTAGCCAAAAACATTCAGTACTTC. As protein: CASRANLAKNIQYF.

This clonotype came up a few times. The chain is built from TRBV7-3 and TRBJ1-5; TRBD1 might be the D (5 bases). Trimming took 5 bases from V and 4 from J, leaving 9 bases between them. CDR1 is SGHTA, CDR2 FQGTGA, per germline. The CDR3 has 13 residues. CDR3 sequence: CASSEGINQPQHF. The CDR3 bases are TGTGCCAGCAGCGAGGGGATAAATCAGCCCCAGCATTTT. The full variable domain, with the rest looked up from reference TRBV7-3 and TRBJ1-5, is GAGVSQTPSNKVTEKGKYVELRCDPISGHTALYWYRQSLGQGPEFLIYFQGTGAADDSGLPNDRFFAVRPEGSVSTLKIQRTERGDSAVYLCASSEGINQPQHFGDGTRLSIL.

This clonotype was seen ten or more times. The V call is TRBV28, the J call TRBJ1-1; no firm D call. Germline CDR1 MDHEN, CDR2 SYDVKM. V was clipped by 3 bases and J by 0 bases, with 11 bases between them. The CDR3 runs 15 residues. In DNA form, the CDR3 reads TGTGCCAGCAGTTTGCGCCCTAACTTGAACACTGAAGCTTTCTTT. It translates to CASSLRPNLNTEAFF.

This clonotype was recorded many times. The chain employs TRBV2 and TRBJ2-7, with D perhaps matching TRBD1 (5 bases). The CDR3 length is 15 residues. V was clipped by 3 bases and J by 2 bases, with 14 bases between them. The germline CDR1 and CDR2 sequences are SNHLY and FYNNEI. The CDR3 coding sequence is TGTGCCAGCAGTGAGAGCACACAGGCTACCTACGAGCAGTACTTC. This codes for CASSESTQATYEQYF. Full variable domain (rest looked up from reference TRBV2 and TRBJ2-7): EPEVTQTPSHQVTQMGQEVILRCVPISNHLYFYWYRQILGQKVEFLVSFYNNEISEKSEIFDDQFSVERPDGSNFTLKIRSTKLEDSAMYFCASSESTQATYEQYFGPGTRLTVT.

The sample holds many counts of this clonotype. The CDR3 loop is CASSFRSSWTRPNQPQHF. The CDR3 DNA is TGTGCCAGCAGTTTTAGGTCGTCGTGGACAAGGCCCAATCAGCCCCAGCATTTT. This chain uses TRBV28 with TRBJ1-5; D perhaps matches TRBD1 (5 bases). Germline CDR1 and CDR2: MDHEN and SYDVKM. Trimming took 3 bases from V and 3 from J, leaving 21 bases between them. There are 18 residues in the CDR3.

The J gene is TRBJ2-5, the V gene TRBV30; unclear D gene. V was clipped by 0 bases and J by 3 bases, with 5 bases between them. The germline V gene encodes CDR1 GTSNPN and CDR2 SVGIG (reference sequence). This CDR3 comprises 12 residues. This chain's CDR3 is CAWSVTEETQYF. The CDR3 DNA sequence: TGTGCCTGGAGTGTAACGGAAGAGACCCAGTACTTC. The full variable domain, in which reference TRBV30 and TRBJ2-5 provide the parts outside the CDR3, is SQTIHQWPATLVQPVGSPLSLECTVEGTSNPNLYWYRQAAGRGLQLLFYSVGIGQISSEVPQNLSASRPQDRQFILSSKKLLLSDSGFYLCAWSVTEETQYFGPGTRLLVL.

This clonotype was counted ten times or more. The chain carries TRBV5-1 and TRBJ2-7; D is perhaps TRBD1 (5 bases). Deletions cut 2 bases from V and 4 bases from J, with 16 bases between. CDR1 is SGHRS, CDR2 YFSETQ, per germline. This CDR3 has 15 amino acids. The CDR3 loop reads CASSFGRGTYYEQYF. The CDR3 DNA follows: TGCGCCAGCAGCTTCGGTAGGGGAACCTATTACGAGCAGTACTTC.

With regard to this clonotype: Because the CDR3 is missing its conserved closing phenylalanine or tryptophan, this is likely a read error. The chain uses TRBV13 and TRBJ1-1; D uncertain. The germline V gene has CDR1 PRHDT and CDR2 FYEKMQ (reference sequence). CDR3 length: 15 amino acids. The V end was cut by 3 bases, the J end by 5 bases, with 16 bases between. CDR3 protein: CASSLAAGMGTEAFL. DNA of the CDR3: TGTGCCAGCAGCTTGGCCGCGGGGATGGGGACTGAAGCTTTCTTG.

This clonotype was found a few times. The chain is built from TRBV7-3 and TRBJ2-3; 8 bases line up with TRBD1. CDR3 size: 15 residues. Trimming took 5 bases from V and 2 from J; bases not matched to a gene: 6. CDR1 is SGHTA and CDR2 is FQGTGA in the germline V gene. CDR3 nucleotides: TGTGCCAGCAGCCCGGGACAGGACCACACAGATACGCAGTATTTT. Translation gives CASSPGQDHTDTQYF.

This clonotype was seen repeatedly, ten times or more. This rearrangement joins TRBV28 to TRBJ2-5; D gene uncertain. The CDR3 is 13 amino acids. Germline V gene sequence: CDR1 MDHEN, CDR2 SYDVKM. Trimming took 3 bases from V and 2 from J, leaving 7 bases between them. Here the CDR3 DNA reads TGTGCCAGCAGTTTCCCACCGCAAGAGACCCAGTACTTC. Its translation is CASSFPPQETQYF.

In this sample, this clonotype turned up many times. This sequence joins TRBV12-3 or TRBV12-4 and TRBJ1-1, with a possible D match to TRBD1 (5 bases). The length of the CDR3 is 15 residues. Trimming shortened V by 6 bases and J by 5 bases, and 19 bases separated the two germline ends. This CDR3 reads CASRRAGLRGTEAFF. The CDR3 nucleotides read TGTGCCAGCAGGAGAGCAGGGCTCCGGGGAACTGAAGCTTTCTTT.

This clonotype came up a few times. Because the CDR3 is missing its conserved closing phenylalanine or tryptophan, this is likely a read error. The chain carries TRBV30 and TRBJ1-5; D is undetermined. Germline V CDR1 and CDR2: GTSNPN, SVGIG (reference sequence). This CDR3 is built from 13 residues. The ends were cut back, 2 bases at V and 3 bases at J, with 8 bases in the middle. Here the CDR3 DNA reads TGTGCCTGGAGTCGAACGTCCAATCAGCCCCAGCATCTT. Translating it yields CAWSRTSNQPQHL.

This clonotype was counted many times. The genes are TRBV9 and TRBJ2-3; D might be TRBD1 or TRBD2, each matching 5 bases. The ends were cut back, 6 bases at V and 4 bases at J, with 15 bases in the middle. CDR1 and CDR2 from the germline V gene are SGDLS and YYNGEE. The CDR3 is made up of 14 amino acids. CDR3 nucleotide sequence: TGTGCCAGCACTTTCGGGACGGAGCCAGATACGCAGTATTTT. Translating gives CASTFGTEPDTQYF.

Note on this clonotype: A much larger clonotype is one base distant, so this may be a read error. As DNA, the CDR3 is TGTGCCGGCAGTCCCCCGGGACGAGGAAGCAATCAGCCCCAGCATTTT. Translating it yields CAGSPPGRGSNQPQHF. This rearrangement joins TRBV28 to TRBJ1-5; weak D call: TRBD1 (5 bases). The CDR3 totals 16 residues. The V gene's germline CDR1 is MDHEN and CDR2 SYDVKM.

Many counts were recorded for this clonotype. The chain joins TRBV2 to TRBJ1-5; D gene ambiguous. In germline, CDR1 is SNHLY, CDR2 FYNNEI. The CDR3 is 13 residues long. V gave up 5 bases and J gave up 4 bases, with 9 bases separating them. The DNA of the CDR3 is TGTGCCAGCAGTTATACAGAAAATCAGCCCCAGCATTTT. The encoded protein is CASSYTENQPQHF.

This clonotype was counted many times. The chain joins TRBV28 to TRBJ2-7; 10 bases are shared with TRBD2. CDR3 length: 13 residues. Germline V gives CDR1 MDHEN, CDR2 SYDVKM. With 6 bases clipped from V and 4 bases from J, the junction kept 3 bases outside the gene matches. CDR3 residues: CASRSSGRYEQYF. CDR3 nucleotides: TGTGCCAGCAGGTCTAGCGGGAGATACGAGCAGTACTTC.

This clonotype was recorded many times. DNA of the CDR3: TGTGCCACCAGCAGGACTTGGACCGGGGAGCTGTTTTTT. Protein: CATSRTWTGELFF. V is TRBV15 and J is TRBJ2-2, with D unclear. CDR3 length: 13 amino acids. V lost 3 bases and J lost 5, with 7 bases in between. Looked up from germline, CDR1 is LNHNV and CDR2 is YYDKDF (reference sequence).

This clonotype occurred many times. The chain employs TRBV28 and TRBJ1-1; TRBD1 matches at 7 bases. The V and J ends lost 5 bases and 4 bases, in that order; junction bases with no gene match: 7. The CDR3 sequence is 14 residues long. Germline CDR1 reads MDHEN; CDR2 reads SYDVKM. This chain's CDR3 is CASSPAPGGTEAFF. For the CDR3, the DNA is TGTGCCAGCAGTCCTGCTCCAGGGGGCACTGAAGCTTTCTTT.

This clonotype was seen many times. V gene TRBV28 combines with J gene TRBJ1-2; D is undetermined. The germline V and J ends were trimmed by 2 bases and 2 bases, with 12 bases remaining between them. There are 15 residues in the CDR3. In germline, CDR1 is MDHEN, CDR2 SYDVKM. This chain's CDR3 is CASSLGVGQNYGYTF. CDR3 nucleotide sequence: TGTGCCAGCAGTTTAGGCGTGGGTCAGAACTATGGCTACACCTTC.

CDR3 protein: CASTKSKMGNYGYTF. CDR3 nucleotides: TGTGCCAGCACCAAATCTAAAATGGGAAACTATGGCTACACCTTC. This chain connects TRBV7-2 to TRBJ1-2; no clear D gene. The V and J ends lost 7 bases and 2 bases respectively, with 17 bases between them. This CDR3 region has 15 residues. Looked up from germline, CDR1 is SGHTA and CDR2 is FQGNSA.

This clonotype has more than one count but fewer than ten. The chain combines TRBV3-1 with TRBJ1-1, with a possible D match to TRBD1 (5 bases). V shed 0 bases and J shed 0 bases, with 14 bases lying between them. The CDR3 is 17 amino acids. Germline V lookup: CDR1 LGHDT, CDR2 YNNKEL (reference sequence). CDR3 bases: TGTGCCAGCAGCCAAGAAGTTAGGGGAGCAGTGAACACTGAAGCTTTCTTT. Amino acids: CASSQEVRGAVNTEAFF.

This clonotype was detected a few times. The gene calls are TRBV20-1 and TRBJ1-4; D is undetermined. Looked up from germline, CDR1 is DFQATT and CDR2 is SNEGSKA (reference sequence). The CDR3 is 14 amino acids. Trimming pared 2 bases from V and 0 bases from J, leaving 7 bases between. Written as DNA, the CDR3 is TGCAGTGCTAGAAGGGTTACAACTAATGAAAAACTGTTTTTT. This codes for CSARRVTTNEKLFF.